The TCR beta chain described here comes from a study of shared clonotypes between healthy human individuals. The study's findings and limits: At large depth, rarefaction still showed sorted-subset sequencing to be incomplete. Memory subsets had estimated richness that was generally smaller than that of naive subsets.

Profiling relied on immunoSEQ multiplex PCR, and the TCRdb table lists in-frame clones only, not all of them. The profile shows roughly 500,000 clones, 90% to 96% of them singletons. The CDR3 is 14 residues long. Germline CDR1 reads SGHTA; CDR2 reads FQGNSA. The germline V and J ends were trimmed by 5 bases and 2 bases, with 13 bases remaining between them. Subsets obtained from CD4+ cells comprised CD45RA+ naive and CD45RA-negative memory cells. A note on this clone: Its antigen is not known.

Sequenced material: naive CD4+ T cells sorted from blood. The subset here: CD45RA+ positively selected. This receptor was identified in a woman in her twenties or thirties in good health. This rearrangement joins TRBV7-2 to TRBJ2-7, with D hard to call. CDR3 amino acids: CASSPRTAPYEQYF. The CDR3 region has the DNA TGTGCCAGCAGCCCTCGGACCGCTCCCTACGAGCAGTACTTC.